The source of this TCR beta chain is a study of blood T cell repertoires in COVID-19. Study-wide context: T cells, B-cell-depleted T cells, or PBMCs supplied cDNA or gDNA.

The CDR3 loop spans 13 amino acids. In germline, CDR1 is MNHEY, CDR2 SVGEGT. After removal of 6 bases from V and 5 bases from J, the junction contained 3 bases not matched to a gene. Seattle-derived patients entered the study during active infection and were followed longitudinally. The protocol was immunoSEQ multiplex PCR, while the TCRdb copy is restricted to in-frame clones and leaves out a portion. The sample includes about 160,000 clones, 80% to 90% of them seen just once. This rearrangement joins TRBV6-2 or TRBV6-3 to TRBJ1-2; 10 bases map to TRBD1. The sequence was obtained from a young man with COVID-19, enrolled during active disease. Sequencing was carried out using peripheral blood. The CDR3 DNA sequence: TGTGCCAGCAGCTGGGGACAGGGGTATGGCTACACCTTC. It is translated as CASSWGQGYGYTF.